This T cell receptor beta chain was identified in a study of Graves' ophthalmopathy and Graves' hyperthyroidism. Scientists amplified the TCR beta CDR3 regions from RNA transcripts. Second-round multiplex PCR came after first-round RT-PCR with HTBI primers. TCRdb reanalysed the multiplex PCR reads using MiXCR and keeps one entry per CDR3 protein. The table has about 500,000 distinct CDR3 sequences, 13% to 15% seen once. This clonotype has ten or more counts. Trimming removed 10 bases from V and 5 bases from J, with 14 bases in between. The germline V gene encodes CDR1 SNHLY and CDR2 FYNNEI. The CDR3 has 12 amino acids. A volume of 8 to 10 ml of fresh peripheral blood supplied the PBMCs.

Sequencing was done on a sample of blood. The sequence derives from a young woman with Graves' ophthalmopathy. The genes are TRBV2 and TRBJ1-2; tentative D call: TRBD1 (6 bases). The CDR3 DNA follows: TGTGCCATCTATTACGGGACATATGGCTACACCTTC. This translates into CAIYYGTYGYTF.